The clone carrying this TCR beta chain has a handful of counts. Its specificity is unknown. The CDR3 is made up of 17 amino acids. From germline, CDR1 is SGHRS and CDR2 YFSETQ. Trimming at V came to 4 bases and at J to 5 bases, leaving 13 bases not matched to a gene. The data are from a study of identical twins. Study-wide results and caveats: Weaker excess sharing between twins was seen in beta out-of-frame sequences.

A universal primer binding site was introduced by template switching. The final cDNA contained unique molecular identifiers. One entry per CDR3 protein results from TCRdb running MiXCR on the 5' RACE reads. The data contain approximately 680,000 distinct CDR3 sequences, under 8.5% of them singletons. This same sample was also taken into another study, of yellow fever vaccine responses in identical twins.

The chain employs TRBV5-1 and TRBJ2-1, with 9 bases fitting TRBD1. This sequence was found in a woman in her late teens or twenties in good health. The sample was PBMCs. The CDR3 spells CASSARDRVRRDNEQFF. The CDR3 DNA sequence: TGCGCCAGCAGCGCCCGGGACAGGGTTCGACGAGACAATGAGCAGTTCTTC.